This record concerns one T cell receptor beta chain sequence. The entry originates in a study of shared clonotypes between healthy human individuals. On ten immunoSEQ deep assay plates, unsorted PBMC DNA was sequenced. Assay used: immunoSEQ multiplex PCR; TCRdb lists only in-frame clones, some missing. The table records 450,000 to 600,000 clones, approximately 85% of them present only once. From germline, CDR1 is KGHSH and CDR2 LQKENI. The CDR3 extends over 14 amino acids. Trimming cost V 0 bases and J 7 bases, with 13 bases left between them. The sample consisted of PBMCs. This chain joins TRBV18 and TRBJ2-7; D is unresolved. The sequence was collected from a woman aged 40 to 50 in good health. Some clones in this sample may be carry-over from other donors' samples. The CDR3, as DNA: TGTGCCAGCTCACCACCAGTCTCCGGTGGAGAGCAGTACTTC. It encodes CASSPPVSGGEQYF.